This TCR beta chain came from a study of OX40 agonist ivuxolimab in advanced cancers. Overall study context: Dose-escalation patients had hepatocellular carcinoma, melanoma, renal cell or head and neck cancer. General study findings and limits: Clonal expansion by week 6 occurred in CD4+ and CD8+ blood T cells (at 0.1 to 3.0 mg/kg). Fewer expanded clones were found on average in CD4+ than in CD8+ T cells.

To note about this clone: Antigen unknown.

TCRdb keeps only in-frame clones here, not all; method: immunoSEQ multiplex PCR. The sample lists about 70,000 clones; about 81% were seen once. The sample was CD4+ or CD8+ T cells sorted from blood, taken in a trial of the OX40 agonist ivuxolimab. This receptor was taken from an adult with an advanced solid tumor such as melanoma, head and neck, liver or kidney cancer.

The chain's CDR3 is CASSRTSGSSYNEQFF. CDR3 sequence (DNA): TGTGCCAGCAGCAGAACTAGCGGCAGCTCCTACAATGAGCAGTTCTTC. The V and J genes are TRBV7-3 and TRBJ2-1, with TRBD2 matching 8 bases. CDR3 length: 16 residues. V was clipped by 5 bases and J by 0 bases; unmatched bases: 6. Germline V gene lookup returns CDR1 SGHTA and CDR2 FQGTGA.